This T cell receptor (beta chain) was recovered during a study of blood T cell repertoires in COVID-19 (dated by TCRdb to between 2020 and 2021). Context from the whole study: Samples covering the acute and convalescent phases of COVID-19 were provided by collaborators in the United States, Italy and Spain. Nearly every sample came with metadata listing a de-identified subject ID, COVID-19 status, age in years and sex. The prospective study material was composed of cDNA or gDNA derived from T cells, B-cell-depleted T cells, or PBMCs. Samples came from the ongoing ImmuneRACE study (first 160 participants) plus 1,254 subjects from 6 global collaborators. Where available, HLA class I and class II types were obtained from metadata supplied by the sample provider rather than from assay-based typing. The dataset comprised deeply sampled blood TCRbeta repertoires from subjects exposed to, actively infected with, or recovered from COVID-19. A freely available public database, intended as a resource for researchers studying the immune response to SARS-CoV-2, is where the repertoires were released.

Participants in the prospective study were aged roughly 18 to 100 years, lived in 20 to 25 United States geographic areas, and enrolled through a virtual design. In the prospective study, cohorts were assigned on the basis of participant-reported clinical history obtained from a screening survey and a study questionnaire. In the prospective study, whole blood, serum and a nasopharyngeal or oropharyngeal swab were collected from each participant by mobile phlebotomists. Prospective study participants could optionally give additional blood draws and questionnaires over an approximately two-month period. Before DNA extraction, prospective study blood samples were shipped either frozen or at room temperature. Overall study outcomes, separate from this receptor: How much clinical and demographic metadata was included differed by source and by participant, and the metadata was provided uncurated.

TCRbeta CDR3 regions were amplified from genomic DNA using the immunoSEQ Assay, a bias-controlled multiplex PCR. On the authors' methods: Within the assay, amplification of reference gene primers was used to estimate how many nucleated cells each sample contained. Sequence reads were collapsed and filtered to measure the absolute abundance of every unique TCRbeta CDR3 rearrangement. For each sample, productive Simpson clonality was calculated as the square root of Simpson's diversity index over productive rearrangements. TCRdb carries this immuneACCESS record with in-frame sequences only. Its versions omit some clonotypes, under half of them owing to an unresolved V gene in the studies checked, with the rest unexplained. The V and J calls and clone size were taken over from that table, and D and trimming were inferred from the DNA. This sample has approximately 140,000 clones in its table, and 80% to 90% of those were observed once. The ten largest clones take up approximately 2.4% of the sample.

In the case of this clone: Its recognized antigen is unknown. Per-base qualities were not stored, and no clone one base away is much larger.

The trim is 4 bases for V and 4 bases for J, with a gap of 12 bases between the germline ends. Sequences ENHRY (CDR1) and SYGVKD (CDR2) are obtained from the germline V gene. The CDR3 holds 14 amino acids from the cysteine to the phenylalanine. CDR3 DNA only is kept here, 42 bases in frame from base 1. This receptor chain uses TRBV10-3 and TRBJ2-3; TRBD2 is a possible D gene, resting on 6 matching bases. Material: PBMCs or T cells enriched from blood (not recorded which). The origin of this receptor is a man aged 35 to 55 with acute COVID-19. The CDR3 protein is CAISAGAGADTQYF. The nucleotides are TGTGCCATCAGTGCGGGAGCCGGGGCAGATACGCAGTATTTT.